One TCR beta chain is described in this entry. The antigen remains unidentified. The entry originates in a study of T cells expressing NK-cell markers. Study background: Researchers got TCR beta repertoires out of sorted CD3+CD56+NKG2C+, CD3+CD56+NKG2C- and CD3+CD56-NKG2C+ T cells. Findings of the study overall: Of the CD8+ T cells in about 6 donors, 1.0-7.0% belonged to dominant NKG2C+ clonotypes.

cDNA encoding TCR beta was synthesized via 5'RACE template switching incorporating UMIs. TCRdb reprocessed the 5' RACE reads and reports one entry per CDR3 protein, with no DNA. This repertoire includes fewer than 200,000 distinct CDR3 sequences. CDR1 and CDR2 (germline): SGHTA, FQGNSA. The CDR3 sequence is 13 residues long. This chain links TRBV7-2 with TRBJ2-1; TCRdb proposes TRBD1, but this gene call is untestable without DNA. The TCR comes from a woman aged 18 to 69 in good health. The sample consisted of blood T cells: a sorted CD56 or NKG2C T cell subset, CD4+ or CD8+ T cells, or bulk PBMC T cells (not recorded which). The CDR3 loop reads CASRRDRPGEQFF.